Listed below are T cell receptor beta chains from one sample, sequenced in a study of untreated major depressive disorder. Using immunoSEQ multiplex PCR, the repertoire was profiled, and TCRdb retains in-frame clones only, with some absent. Here the sample spans about 21,000 clones, over 85% being singletons. Sequenced input: CD4+ T cells from PBMCs. The receptor source for this set is a woman aged 40 to 55 in good health. Both conserved end residues are trimmed from each CDR3. The D gene is left open where the match is weak.

J gene,V gene,D gene,CDR3 length,CDR3 protein
TRBJ2-5,TRBV5-6,NA,11,ASSGGPLETQY
TRBJ2-7,TRBV27,TRBD1,12,ASSFRDRGYEQY
TRBJ2-5,TRBV6-5,NA,10,ASSLQGQTQY
TRBJ2-1,TRBV28,NA,11,ASLAGSYNEQF
TRBJ2-5,TRBV5-1,TRBD2,14,ASSPPGLAGWETQY
TRBJ2-1,TRBV27,NA,11,ASSYGSYNEQF
TRBJ1-2,TRBV7-2,NA,14,ASSLWGQGSNYGYT
TRBJ2-1,TRBV7-2,TRBD2,14,ASSFSLLAGYNEQF
TRBJ1-5,TRBV19,NA,14,ASRSYGIYSNQPQH
TRBJ2-3,TRBV2,NA,11,ASSARSLDTQY
TRBJ1-3,TRBV6-6,NA,12,ASSYAAGRNTIY
TRBJ1-5,TRBV5-6,NA,12,ASSFTRGNQPQH
TRBJ2-2,TRBV11-3,NA,11,ASSFLSTGELF
TRBJ1-2,TRBV9,NA,11,ASSVEGNYGYT
TRBJ1-2,TRBV6-1,NA,14,ASSGERQALTYGYT
TRBJ2-7,TRBV2,TRBD1,12,ASSDFGQGYEQY
TRBJ2-2,TRBV10-1,TRBD1,14,ASRNTGTGGTGELF
TRBJ1-1,TRBV18,NA,14,ASSPRGGVLNTEAF
TRBJ1-3,TRBV29-1,NA,11,SVAVNSGNTIY
TRBJ1-1,TRBV7-9,TRBD1,15,ASSYRTGPTMNTEAF
TRBJ1-2,TRBV7-2,TRBD1,13,ASSLEGGGRIGYT
TRBJ1-5,TRBV28,NA,12,ASSTRTLHQPQH
TRBJ1-5,TRBV7-7,NA,11,ASSADSNQPQH
TRBJ2-5,TRBV18,NA,12,ASSPETQRETQY
TRBJ1-4,TRBV2,NA,13,ASRGRDYTHEKLF
TRBJ1-1,TRBV2,NA,17,ARTKNYRRRSPMNTEAF
TRBJ2-2,TRBV11-3,TRBD1,15,ASSSLLGQGRAGELF
TRBJ2-6,TRBV5-1,NA,15,ASSLVQGVAGANVLT
TRBJ1-1,TRBV4-2,NA,14,ASSQVVAGQNTEAF
TRBJ1-6,TRBV19,TRBD1,12,ASRTGGDNSPLH
TRBJ2-2,TRBV6-6,NA,12,ASSYSGGAGELF
TRBJ1-6,TRBV7-3,NA,12,ASSLIGQASPLH
TRBJ1-3,TRBV10-3,TRBD1,15,AISESRGTASGNTIY
TRBJ2-3,TRBV10-3,TRBD2,13,ATPWAGPSGGTQY
TRBJ1-5,TRBV7-9,NA,15,ASSLVVSGSLNQPQH
TRBJ2-6,TRBV2,TRBD1,17,ASIRGTVRTESGANVLT
TRBJ1-3,TRBV14,NA,11,ASSPKPGNTIY
TRBJ2-1,TRBV11-2,TRBD2,12,ASAGLAGYNEQF
TRBJ2-1,TRBV6-5,NA,9,AAQGYNEQF
TRBJ2-4,TRBV6-6,NA,12,ASSYGDTKNIQY
TRBJ1-2,TRBV6-1,NA,12,ASSEAGGAGGYT